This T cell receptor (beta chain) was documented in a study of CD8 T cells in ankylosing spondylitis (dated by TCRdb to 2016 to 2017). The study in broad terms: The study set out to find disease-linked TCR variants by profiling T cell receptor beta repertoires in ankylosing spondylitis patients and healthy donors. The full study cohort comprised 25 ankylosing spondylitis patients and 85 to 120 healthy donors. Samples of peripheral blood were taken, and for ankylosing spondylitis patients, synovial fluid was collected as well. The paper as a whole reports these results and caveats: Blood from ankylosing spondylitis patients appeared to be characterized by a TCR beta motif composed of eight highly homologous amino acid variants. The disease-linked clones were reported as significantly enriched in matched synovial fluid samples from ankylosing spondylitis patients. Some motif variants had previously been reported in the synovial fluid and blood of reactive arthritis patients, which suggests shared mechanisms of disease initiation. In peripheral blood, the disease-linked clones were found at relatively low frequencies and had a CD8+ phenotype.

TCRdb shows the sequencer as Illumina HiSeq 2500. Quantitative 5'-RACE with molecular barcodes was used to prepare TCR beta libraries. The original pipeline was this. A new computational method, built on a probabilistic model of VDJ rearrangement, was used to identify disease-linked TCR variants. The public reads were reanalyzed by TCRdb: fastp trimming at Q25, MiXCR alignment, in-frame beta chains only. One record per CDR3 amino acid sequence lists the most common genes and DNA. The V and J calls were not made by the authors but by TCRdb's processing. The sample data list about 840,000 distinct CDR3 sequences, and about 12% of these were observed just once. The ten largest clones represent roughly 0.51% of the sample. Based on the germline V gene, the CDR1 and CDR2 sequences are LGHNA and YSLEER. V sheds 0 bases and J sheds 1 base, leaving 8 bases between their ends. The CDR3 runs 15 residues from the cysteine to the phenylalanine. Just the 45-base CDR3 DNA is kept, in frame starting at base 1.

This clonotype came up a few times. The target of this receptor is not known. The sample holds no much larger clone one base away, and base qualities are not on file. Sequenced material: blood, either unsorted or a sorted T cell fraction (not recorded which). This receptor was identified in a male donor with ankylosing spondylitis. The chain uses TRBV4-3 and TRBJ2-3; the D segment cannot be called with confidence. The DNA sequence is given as TGCGCCAGCAGCCAAGAGAACTATCGCACAGATACGCAGTATTTT. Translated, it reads CASSQENYRTDTQYF.